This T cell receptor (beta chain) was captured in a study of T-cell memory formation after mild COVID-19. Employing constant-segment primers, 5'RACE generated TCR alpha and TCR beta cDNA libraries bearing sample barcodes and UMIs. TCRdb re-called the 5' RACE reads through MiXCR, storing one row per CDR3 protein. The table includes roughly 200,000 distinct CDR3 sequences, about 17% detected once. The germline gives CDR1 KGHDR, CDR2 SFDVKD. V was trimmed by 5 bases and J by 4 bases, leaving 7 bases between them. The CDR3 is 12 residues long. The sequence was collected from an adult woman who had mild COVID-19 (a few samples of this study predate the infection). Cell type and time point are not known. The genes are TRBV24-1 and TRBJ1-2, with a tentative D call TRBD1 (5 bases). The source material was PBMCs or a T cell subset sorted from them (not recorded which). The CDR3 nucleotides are TGTGCCACCAGTGGACAGCTCTATGGCTACACCTTC. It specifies CATSGQLYGYTF.